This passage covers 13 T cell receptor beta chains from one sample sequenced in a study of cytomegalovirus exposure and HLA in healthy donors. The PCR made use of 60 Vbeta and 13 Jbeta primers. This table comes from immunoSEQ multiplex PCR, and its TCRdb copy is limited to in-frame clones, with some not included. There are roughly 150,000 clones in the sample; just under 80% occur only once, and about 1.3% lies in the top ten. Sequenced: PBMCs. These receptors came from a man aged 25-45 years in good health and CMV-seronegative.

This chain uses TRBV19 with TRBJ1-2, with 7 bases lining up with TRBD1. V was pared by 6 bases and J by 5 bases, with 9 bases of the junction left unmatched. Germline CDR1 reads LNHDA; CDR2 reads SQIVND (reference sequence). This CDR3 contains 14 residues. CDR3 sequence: CASSKGQDFYGYTF. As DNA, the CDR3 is TGTGCCAGTAGCAAAGGACAGGATTTTTATGGCTACACCTTC.

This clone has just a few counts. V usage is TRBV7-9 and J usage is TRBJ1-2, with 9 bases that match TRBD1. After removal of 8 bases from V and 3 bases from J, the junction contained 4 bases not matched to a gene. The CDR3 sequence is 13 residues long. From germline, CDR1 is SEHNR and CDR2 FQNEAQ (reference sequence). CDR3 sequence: CASQQGADYGYTF. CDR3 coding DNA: TGTGCCAGCCAACAGGGGGCGGACTATGGCTACACCTTC.

DNA of the CDR3: TGTGCCAGCAGCGTCTCGGGACAGTCGAACACCGGGGAGCTGTTTTTT. Translated, it gives CASSVSGQSNTGELFF. This chain links TRBV13 with TRBJ2-2; 7 bases map to TRBD1. The CDR3 consists of 16 residues. V dropped 5 bases and J dropped 0; count of bases not matched to a gene: 6. Germline-derived CDR1 and CDR2 are PRHDT and FYEKMQ (reference sequence). Complete variable domain (other parts from reference TRBV13 and TRBJ2-2): AAGVIQSPRHLIKEKRETATLKCYPIPRHDTVYWYQQGPGQDPQFLISFYEKMQSDKGSIPDRFSAQQFSDYHSELNMSSLELGDSALYFCASSVSGQSNTGELFFGEGSRLTVL.

As DNA, the CDR3 is TGTGCCAGAACATCGTACGCACGGGGGGGGAGTTACGAGCAGTACTTC. Protein: CARTSYARGGSYEQYF. The rearrangement links TRBV5-8 to TRBJ2-7; 8 bases agree with TRBD2. CDR3 size: 16 residues. J was trimmed by 4 bases and V by 8 bases; bases with no gene match: 17. The germline V gene encodes CDR1 SGHTS and CDR2 YDEGEE.

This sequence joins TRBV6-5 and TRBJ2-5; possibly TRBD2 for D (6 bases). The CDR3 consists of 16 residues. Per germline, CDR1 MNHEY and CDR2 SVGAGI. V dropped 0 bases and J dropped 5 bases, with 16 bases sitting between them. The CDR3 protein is CASSYSRPGAGETQYF. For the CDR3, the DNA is TGTGCCAGCAGTTACTCTCGCCCGGGAGCAGGGGAGACCCAGTACTTC.

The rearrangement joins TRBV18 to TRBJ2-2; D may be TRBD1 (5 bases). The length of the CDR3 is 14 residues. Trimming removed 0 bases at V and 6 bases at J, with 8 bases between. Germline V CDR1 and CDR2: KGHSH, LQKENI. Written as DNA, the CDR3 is TGTGCCAGCTCACCACCCAGGGTAGCCGGGGAGCTGTTTTTT. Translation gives CASSPPRVAGELFF.

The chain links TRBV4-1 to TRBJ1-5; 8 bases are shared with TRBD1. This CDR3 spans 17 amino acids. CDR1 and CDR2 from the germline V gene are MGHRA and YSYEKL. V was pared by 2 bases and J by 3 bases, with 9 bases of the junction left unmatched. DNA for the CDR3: TGCGCCAGCAGCCAATGGGCGACAGGGGATAACAATCAGCCCCAGCATTTT. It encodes CASSQWATGDNNQPQHF.

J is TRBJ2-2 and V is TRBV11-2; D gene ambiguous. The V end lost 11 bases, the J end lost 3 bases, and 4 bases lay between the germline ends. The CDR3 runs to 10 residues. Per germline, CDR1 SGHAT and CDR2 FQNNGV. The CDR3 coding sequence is TGTGCCTCCTACACCGGGGAGCTGTTTTTT. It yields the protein CASYTGELFF. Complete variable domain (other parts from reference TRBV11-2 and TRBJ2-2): EAGVAQSPRYKIIEKRQSVAFWCNPISGHATLYWYQQILGQGPKLLIQFQNNGVVDDSQLPKDRFSAERLKGVDSTLKIQPAKLEDSAVYLCASYTGELFFGEGSRLTVL.

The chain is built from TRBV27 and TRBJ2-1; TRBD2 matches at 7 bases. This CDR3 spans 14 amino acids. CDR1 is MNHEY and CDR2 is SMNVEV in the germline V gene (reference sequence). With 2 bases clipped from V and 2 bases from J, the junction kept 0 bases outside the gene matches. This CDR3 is CASSLGLAYNEQFF. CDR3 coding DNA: TGTGCCAGCAGTTTAGGACTAGCCTACAATGAGCAGTTCTTC.

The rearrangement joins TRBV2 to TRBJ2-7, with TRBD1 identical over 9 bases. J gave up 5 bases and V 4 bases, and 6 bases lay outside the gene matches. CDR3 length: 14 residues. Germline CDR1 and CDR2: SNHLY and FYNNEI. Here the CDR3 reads CASSGGRQGDEQYF. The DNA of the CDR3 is TGTGCCAGCAGTGGAGGGAGACAGGGGGACGAGCAGTACTTC.

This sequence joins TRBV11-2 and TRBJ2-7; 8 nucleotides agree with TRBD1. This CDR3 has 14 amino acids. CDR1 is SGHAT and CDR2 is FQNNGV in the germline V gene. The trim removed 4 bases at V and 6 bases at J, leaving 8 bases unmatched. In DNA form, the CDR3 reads TGTGCCAGCAGCTCGACAGGGGTTTACGGCGAGCAGTACTTC. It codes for CASSSTGVYGEQYF.

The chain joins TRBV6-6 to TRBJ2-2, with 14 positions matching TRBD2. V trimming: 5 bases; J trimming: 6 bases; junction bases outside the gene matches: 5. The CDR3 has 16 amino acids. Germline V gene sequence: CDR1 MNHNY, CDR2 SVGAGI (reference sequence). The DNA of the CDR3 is TGTGCCAGCAGTACCGGACTAGCGGGGGGCCCCGGGGAGCTGTTTTTT. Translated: CASSTGLAGGPGELFF.

The CDR3 reads CAPGRGLADYLGAYEQYF. In DNA, the CDR3 is TGTGCCCCCGGCCGTGGACTAGCGGACTACCTCGGGGCCTACGAGCAGTACTTC. The chain joins TRBV6-4 to TRBJ2-7; 10 nucleotides agree with TRBD2. V shed 11 bases and J 2 bases; nucleotides not matched to a gene: 21. Looked up from germline, CDR1 is MRHNA and CDR2 is SNTAGT. The CDR3 is made up of 18 amino acids.